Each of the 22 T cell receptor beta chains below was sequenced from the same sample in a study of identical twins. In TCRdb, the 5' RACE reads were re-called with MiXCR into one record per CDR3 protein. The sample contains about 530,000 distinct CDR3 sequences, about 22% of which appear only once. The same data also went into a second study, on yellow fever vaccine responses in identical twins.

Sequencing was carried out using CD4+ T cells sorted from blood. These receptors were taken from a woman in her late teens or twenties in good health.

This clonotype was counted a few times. In DNA, the CDR3 is TGTGCCAGCAGCCAAGCTGGGGCTAGCGGGAGAGAAGATACGCAGTATTTT. As protein: CASSQAGASGREDTQYF. The chain carries TRBV3-1 and TRBJ2-3, with 10 bases lining up with TRBD2. The CDR3 length is 17 residues. J lost 5 bases, V lost 1 base, and 9 bases had no gene match. Germline V CDR1 and CDR2: LGHDT, YNNKEL (reference sequence).

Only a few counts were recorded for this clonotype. DNA of the CDR3: TGTGCCAGCAGCGTCAGGGGTGATTTGTCACCCCTCCACTTT. Its protein is CASSVRGDLSPLHF. This rearrangement joins TRBV7-6 to TRBJ1-6, with a weak D call TRBD1 (6 bases). Trimming stripped 5 bases from V and 10 bases from J, with 15 bases between. The CDR3 spans 14 residues. Looked up from germline, CDR1 is SGHVS and CDR2 is FNYEAQ.

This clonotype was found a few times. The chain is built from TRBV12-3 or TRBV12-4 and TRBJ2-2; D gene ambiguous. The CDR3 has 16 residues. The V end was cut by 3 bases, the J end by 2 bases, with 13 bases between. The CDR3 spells CASSFLKKTNTGELFF. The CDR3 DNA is TGTGCCAGCAGTTTTCTTAAGAAAACTAACACCGGGGAGCTGTTTTTT.

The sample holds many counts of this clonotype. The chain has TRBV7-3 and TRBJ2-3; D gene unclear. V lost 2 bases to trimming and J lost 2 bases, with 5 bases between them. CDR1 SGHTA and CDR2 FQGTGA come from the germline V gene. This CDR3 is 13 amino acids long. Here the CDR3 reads CASSLLLTDTQYF. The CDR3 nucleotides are TGTGCCAGCAGCTTACTTCTCACAGATACGCAGTATTTT.

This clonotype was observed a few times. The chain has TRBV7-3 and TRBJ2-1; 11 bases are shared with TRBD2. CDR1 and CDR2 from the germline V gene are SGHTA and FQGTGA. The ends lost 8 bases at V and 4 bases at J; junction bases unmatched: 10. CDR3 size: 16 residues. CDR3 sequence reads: CASGLAGGDRYNEQFF. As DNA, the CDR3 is TGTGCCAGCGGGCTAGCGGGAGGCGACCGGTACAATGAGCAGTTCTTC.

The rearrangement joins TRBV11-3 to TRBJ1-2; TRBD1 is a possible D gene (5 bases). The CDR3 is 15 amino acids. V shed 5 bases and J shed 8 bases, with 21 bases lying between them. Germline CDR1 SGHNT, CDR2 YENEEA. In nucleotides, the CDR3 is TGTGCCAGCAGCCCATCAACGGGATACCGGGGCGGCTACACCTTC. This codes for CASSPSTGYRGGYTF. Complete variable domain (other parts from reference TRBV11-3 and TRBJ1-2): EAGVVQSPRYKIIEKKQPVAFWCNPISGHNTLYWYLQNLGQGPELLIRYENEEAVDDSQLPKDRFSAERLKGVDSTLKIQPAELGDSAVYLCASSPSTGYRGGYTFGSGTRLTVV.

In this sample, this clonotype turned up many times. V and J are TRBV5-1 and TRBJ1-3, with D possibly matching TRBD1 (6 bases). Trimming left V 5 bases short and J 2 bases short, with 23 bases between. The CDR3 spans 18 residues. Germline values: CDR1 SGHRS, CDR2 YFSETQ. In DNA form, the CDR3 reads TGCGCCAGCAGACCCACGGGGGGCCCTGACCTTGCTGGAAACACCATATATTTT. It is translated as CASRPTGGPDLAGNTIYF. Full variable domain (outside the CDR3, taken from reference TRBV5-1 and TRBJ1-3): KAGVTQTPRYLIKTRGQQVTLSCSPISGHRSVSWYQQTPGQGLQFLFEYFSETQRNKGNFPGRFSGRQFSNSRSEMNVSTLELGDSALYLCASRPTGGPDLAGNTIYFGEGSWLTVV.

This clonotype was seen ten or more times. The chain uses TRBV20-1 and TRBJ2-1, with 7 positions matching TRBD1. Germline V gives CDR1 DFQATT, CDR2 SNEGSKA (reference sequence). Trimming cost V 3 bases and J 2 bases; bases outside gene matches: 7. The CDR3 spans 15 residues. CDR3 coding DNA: TGCAGTGCTAGGAAAAACAGGGGTCCCTACAATGAGCAGTTCTTC. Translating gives CSARKNRGPYNEQFF.

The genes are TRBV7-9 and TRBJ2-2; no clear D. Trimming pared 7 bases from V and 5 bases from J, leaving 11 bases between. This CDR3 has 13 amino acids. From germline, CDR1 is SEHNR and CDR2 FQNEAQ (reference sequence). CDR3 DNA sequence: TGTGCCAGCACCCCTCACACGACCGGGGAGCTGTTTTTT. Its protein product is CASTPHTTGELFF.

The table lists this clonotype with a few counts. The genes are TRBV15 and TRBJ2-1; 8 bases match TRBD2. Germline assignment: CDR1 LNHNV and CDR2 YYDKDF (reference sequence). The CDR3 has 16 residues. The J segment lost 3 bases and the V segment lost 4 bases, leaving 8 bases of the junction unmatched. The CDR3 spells CATSTLGGVSYNEQFF. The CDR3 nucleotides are TGTGCCACCAGCACCCTCGGGGGGGTAAGCTACAATGAGCAGTTCTTC.

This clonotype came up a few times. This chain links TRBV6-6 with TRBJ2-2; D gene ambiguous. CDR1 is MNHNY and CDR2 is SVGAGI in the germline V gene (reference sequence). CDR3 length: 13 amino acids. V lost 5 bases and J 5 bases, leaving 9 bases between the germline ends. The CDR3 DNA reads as TGTGCCAGCAGTCGTACAGCAACCGGGGAGCTGTTTTTT. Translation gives CASSRTATGELFF.

This chain's CDR3 is CASSPPPGHNYNEQFF. CDR3 coding DNA: TGTGCCAGCAGCCCGCCCCCGGGACATAACTACAATGAGCAGTTCTTC. The chain employs TRBV7-9 and TRBJ2-1; D might be TRBD1 (6 bases). In germline, CDR1 is SEHNR, CDR2 FQNEAQ (reference sequence). The CDR3 length is 16 residues. Trimming removed 5 bases from V and 3 bases from J, with 17 bases in between.

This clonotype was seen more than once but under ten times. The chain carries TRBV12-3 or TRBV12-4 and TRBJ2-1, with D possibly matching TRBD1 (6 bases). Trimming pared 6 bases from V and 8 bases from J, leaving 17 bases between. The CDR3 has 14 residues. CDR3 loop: CASRRGYREDEQFF. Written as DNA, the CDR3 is TGTGCCAGCAGAAGGGGGTATCGAGAGGATGAGCAGTTCTTC.

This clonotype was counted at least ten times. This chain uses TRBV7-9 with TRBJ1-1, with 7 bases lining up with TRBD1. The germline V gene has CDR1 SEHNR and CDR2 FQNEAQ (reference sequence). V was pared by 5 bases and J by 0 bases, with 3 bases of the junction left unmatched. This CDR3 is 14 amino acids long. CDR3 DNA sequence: TGTGCCAGCAGCCCGGGACAGATGAACACTGAAGCTTTCTTT. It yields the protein CASSPGQMNTEAFF.

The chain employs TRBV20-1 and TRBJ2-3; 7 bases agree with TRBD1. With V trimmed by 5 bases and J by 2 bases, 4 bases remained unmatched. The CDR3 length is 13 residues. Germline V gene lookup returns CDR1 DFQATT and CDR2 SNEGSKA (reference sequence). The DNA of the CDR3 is TGCAGTGCTGGGGACAGACTCACAGATACGCAGTATTTT. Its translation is CSAGDRLTDTQYF.

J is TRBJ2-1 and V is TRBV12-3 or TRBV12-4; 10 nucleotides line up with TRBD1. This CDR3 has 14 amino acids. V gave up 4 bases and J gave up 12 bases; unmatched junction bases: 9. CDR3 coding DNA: TGTGCCAGCAGTTCAGGGGACAGGGGTTTTGGGCAGTTCTTC. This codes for CASSSGDRGFGQFF.

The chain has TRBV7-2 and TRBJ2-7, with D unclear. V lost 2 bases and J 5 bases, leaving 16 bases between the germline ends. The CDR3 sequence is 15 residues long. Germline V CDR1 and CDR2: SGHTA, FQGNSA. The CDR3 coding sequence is TGTGCCAGCAGCTTAATGACACTGTCGAAAGACGAGCAGTACTTC. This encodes CASSLMTLSKDEQYF.

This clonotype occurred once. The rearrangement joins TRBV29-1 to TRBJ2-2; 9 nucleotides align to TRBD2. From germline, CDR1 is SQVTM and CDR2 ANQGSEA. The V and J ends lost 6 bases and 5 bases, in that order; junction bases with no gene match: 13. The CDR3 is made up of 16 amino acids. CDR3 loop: CSVTTSGSVLTGELFF. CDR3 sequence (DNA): TGCAGCGTCACAACTAGCGGGTCGGTGTTGACCGGGGAGCTGTTTTTT.

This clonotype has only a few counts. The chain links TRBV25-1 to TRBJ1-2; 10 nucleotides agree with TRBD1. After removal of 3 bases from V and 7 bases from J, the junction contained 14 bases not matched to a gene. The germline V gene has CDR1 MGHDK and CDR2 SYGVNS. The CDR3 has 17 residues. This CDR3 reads CASSDLEWDRGQLGYTF. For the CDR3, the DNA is TGTGCCAGCAGTGACCTCGAATGGGACAGGGGTCAACTTGGCTACACCTTC.

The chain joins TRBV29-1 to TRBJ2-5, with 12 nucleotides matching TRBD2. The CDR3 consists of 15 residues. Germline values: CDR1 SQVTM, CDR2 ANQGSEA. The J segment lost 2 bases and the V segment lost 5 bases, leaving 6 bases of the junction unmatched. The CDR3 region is CSVNGLAGNQETQYF. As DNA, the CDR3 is TGCAGCGTTAATGGACTAGCGGGAAATCAAGAGACCCAGTACTTC.

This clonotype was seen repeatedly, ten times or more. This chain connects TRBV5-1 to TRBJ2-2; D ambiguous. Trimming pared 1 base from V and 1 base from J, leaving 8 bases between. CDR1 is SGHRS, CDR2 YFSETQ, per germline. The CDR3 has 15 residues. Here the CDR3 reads CASSLPLLNTGELFF. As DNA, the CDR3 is TGCGCCAGCAGCTTGCCCCTCTTGAACACCGGGGAGCTGTTTTTT.

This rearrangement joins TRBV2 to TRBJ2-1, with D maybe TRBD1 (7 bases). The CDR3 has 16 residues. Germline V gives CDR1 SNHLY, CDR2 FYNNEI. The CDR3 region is CLTGSGGRISGYEQFF. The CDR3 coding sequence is TGTCTGACAGGGTCCGGAGGGAGGATAAGTGGATATGAGCAGTTCTTC.